This TCR beta chain was recovered during a study of T cells in Graves' hyperthyroidism and ophthalmopathy. CDR1 SGHTA and CDR2 FQGTGA come from the germline V gene. V lost 4 bases, J lost 5 bases, and 6 bases stayed unmatched. The length of the CDR3 is 14 residues. Researchers amplified the TCR beta CDR3 regions from RNA transcripts. The TCR CDR3 was amplified in a first-round RT-PCR using the HTBI primer set. A single record per CDR3 protein comes from TCRdb applying MiXCR to the multiplex PCR reads. The sample carries more than 650,000 distinct CDR3 sequences, approximately 15% recorded once. The V gene is TRBV7-3, the J gene TRBJ2-5, with TRBD1 identical over 8 bases. This receptor was identified in a young woman with Graves' hyperthyroidism. Sequencing input: blood. Here the CDR3 reads CASSSSTGEETQYF. CDR3 DNA sequence: TGTGCCAGCAGCTCCTCGACAGGGGAGGAGACCCAGTACTTC.